Shown below are 16 T cell receptor beta chains from a single sample sequenced in a study of blood T cell repertoires in COVID-19. Sequenced by immunoSEQ multiplex PCR; TCRdb stores in-frame clones only, minus some. The sample records approximately 150,000 clones, over 75% being singletons. What was sequenced was PBMCs or T cells enriched from blood (not recorded which). These receptors all come from a human donor with acute COVID-19. The donor label of this sample is uncertain.

This clone has a handful of counts. The V call is TRBV24-1, the J call TRBJ2-1, with D uncertain. Trimming took 0 bases from V and 0 from J, leaving 8 bases between them. Germline assignment: CDR1 KGHDR and CDR2 SFDVKD. The CDR3 sequence is 16 residues long. The CDR3 DNA follows: TGTGCCACCAGTGATTTGCAGGCAGGCTCCTACAATGAGCAGTTCTTC. As protein: CATSDLQAGSYNEQFF.

The CDR3 nucleotides read TGTGCCAGCAGTTCCCAGGGGAATTCACCCCTCCACTTT. Its protein is CASSSQGNSPLHF. The rearrangement uses TRBV6-6 and TRBJ1-6, with a tentative D call TRBD1 (6 bases). The V gene's germline CDR1 is MNHNY and CDR2 SVGAGI (reference sequence). V was clipped by 4 bases and J by 7 bases, with 8 bases between them. This CDR3 is 13 amino acids long.

The rearrangement links TRBV5-6 to TRBJ2-3; 9 bases map to TRBD2. Germline V gene data show CDR1 as SGHDT and CDR2 as YYEEEE. The CDR3 runs to 16 residues. J gave up 0 bases and V 2 bases, and 4 bases lay outside the gene matches. The CDR3 DNA reads TGTGCCAGCAGCTTCCTTCTAGCGGGGAGCACAGATACGCAGTATTTT. Protein: CASSFLLAGSTDTQYF.

This clone was counted once. V is TRBV10-3 and J is TRBJ1-4, with D perhaps matching TRBD1 (5 bases). CDR1 is ENHRY and CDR2 is SYGVKD in the germline V gene. The CDR3 spans 16 residues. The ends were cut back, 0 bases at V and 10 bases at J, with 18 bases in the middle. The CDR3 DNA reads as TGTGCCATCAGTGAGTCCGGGGCGGGAGGCTCAGGAAAACTGTTTTTT. This translates into CAISESGAGGSGKLFF.

The J gene is TRBJ2-4, the V gene TRBV10-1; 8 positions agree with TRBD1. J lost 3 bases, V lost 7 bases, and 8 bases had no gene match. The CDR3 has 15 residues. Looked up from germline, CDR1 is WNHNN and CDR2 is SYGVQD (reference sequence). CDR3 nucleotides: TGCGCCAGCACCACGACAGGGGAAGTCAAAAACATTCAGTACTTC. Its translation is CASTTTGEVKNIQYF.

CDR3 protein: CASSSLDSGDGAQYF. The CDR3 region has the DNA TGTGCCAGCAGTTCACTGGACAGCGGTGATGGGGCCCAGTACTTC. J is TRBJ2-5 and V is TRBV28, with D possibly matching TRBD1 (6 bases). Per germline, CDR1 MDHEN and CDR2 SYDVKM. This CDR3 region has 15 residues. V lost 4 bases and J 9 bases, leaving 21 bases between the germline ends.

The chain uses TRBV7-8 and TRBJ2-3, with 11 bases that match TRBD2. Looked up from germline, CDR1 is SGHVS and CDR2 is FQNEAQ. The CDR3 is made up of 18 amino acids. The junction had 13 bases not matched to a gene; V was cut back by 3 bases and J by 5 bases. The CDR3 loop is CASSLRRLAGRGEDTQYF. CDR3 nucleotides: TGTGCCAGCAGCTTGCGGAGACTAGCGGGGAGGGGGGAAGATACGCAGTATTTT.

Only one count was recorded for this clone. The J gene is TRBJ1-2, the V gene TRBV7-9; D is perhaps TRBD1 (6 bases). V was cut by 5 bases and J by 5 bases, with 12 bases left in between. The germline V gene has CDR1 SEHNR and CDR2 FQNEAQ (reference sequence). The CDR3 has 13 residues. The CDR3 spells CASSPRQAYGYTF. For the CDR3, the DNA is TGTGCCAGCAGCCCCAGACAGGCATATGGCTACACCTTC.

V gene TRBV15 combines with J gene TRBJ1-6, with 11 bases matching TRBD1. CDR1 LNHNV and CDR2 YYDKDF come from the germline V gene (reference sequence). The CDR3 contains 14 residues. Trimming cost V 5 bases and J 10 bases; bases outside gene matches: 4. The CDR3 sequence is CATSRTGGASPLHF. The CDR3 DNA sequence: TGTGCCACCAGCCGGACAGGGGGCGCATCACCCCTCCACTTT.

This chain joins TRBV7-2 and TRBJ1-1; D is possibly TRBD1 (5 bases). With 8 bases removed from V and 1 base from J, the gap between germline ends came to 26 bases. CDR1 is SGHTA, CDR2 FQGNSA, per germline. The CDR3 extends over 18 amino acids. CDR3 sequence: CASSRRPREVMGNTEAFF. Here the CDR3 DNA reads TGTGCCAGCTCCCGCCGACCCAGGGAGGTAATGGGGAACACTGAAGCTTTCTTT.

This chain joins TRBV7-7 and TRBJ2-3; 10 nucleotides match TRBD2. This CDR3 comprises 16 residues. Losses at the gene ends were 5 bases for V and 5 bases for J; bases not matched to a gene: 10. Germline V gives CDR1 SSHAT, CDR2 FNYEAQ (reference sequence). CDR3 in amino acids: CASSPGLAGVGDTQYF. As DNA, the CDR3 is TGTGCCAGCAGCCCCGGCCTAGCGGGGGTTGGAGATACGCAGTATTTT. Full variable domain (rest looked up from reference TRBV7-7 and TRBJ2-3): GAGVSQSPRYKVTKRGQDVTLRCDPISSHATLYWYQQALGQGPEFLTYFNYEAQPDKSGLPSDRFSAERPEGSISTLTIQRTEQRDSAMYRCASSPGLAGVGDTQYFGPGTRLTVL.

The V gene is TRBV19, the J gene TRBJ1-1; D remains unclear. The ends were cut back, 4 bases at V and 2 bases at J, with 14 bases in the middle. The CDR3 is made up of 15 amino acids. Germline V CDR1 and CDR2: LNHDA, SQIVND (reference sequence). CDR3 nucleotides: TGTGCCAGTAGTACCTCTGGCGGGTTTAACACTGAAGCTTTCTTT. It translates to CASSTSGGFNTEAFF.

The genes are TRBV5-6 and TRBJ1-2; no reliable D call. Trimming stripped 1 base from V and 4 bases from J, with 11 bases between. CDR3 length equals 14 residues. The germline CDR1 and CDR2 sequences are SGHDT and YYEEEE. The CDR3 DNA follows: TGTGCCAGCAGCTTGACTGGCAGGTCCTATGGCTACACCTTC. Encoded protein: CASSLTGRSYGYTF.

The V gene is TRBV9, the J gene TRBJ2-7; maybe TRBD1 (5 bases). The germline gives CDR1 SGDLS, CDR2 YYNGEE. Trimming removed 10 bases at V and 6 bases at J, with 20 bases between. CDR3 length equals 13 residues. Here the CDR3 DNA reads TGTGCCGGGGCAAAAGACCCAAGAGGCGAGCAGTACTTC. Translated: CAGAKDPRGEQYF.

The chain is built from TRBV11-1 and TRBJ1-5; the D gene is possibly TRBD1 (5 bases). The CDR3 runs 13 residues. Trimming took 3 bases from V and 7 from J, leaving 10 bases between them. Germline CDR1 and CDR2: SGHAT and FQDESV (reference sequence). The CDR3 DNA is TGTGCCAGCAGCTTCGGGAGGGGCCAGCCCCAGCATTTT. Translated, it gives CASSFGRGQPQHF.

This chain uses TRBV16 with TRBJ2-4, with D possibly TRBD1 on 5 matching bases. V was cut by 2 bases and J by 3 bases, with 11 bases left in between. The CDR3 is 15 amino acids. Per germline, CDR1 KGHSY and CDR2 FQNENV. CDR3 bases: TGTGCCAGCAGCCAACCGGAAGGGGTCAAAAACATTCAGTACTTC. Translation: CASSQPEGVKNIQYF.